The text below deals with one T cell receptor (beta chain). This table comes from immunoSEQ multiplex PCR, and its TCRdb copy is limited to in-frame clones, with some not included. The sample contains tens of thousands of clones, 90% to 95% of which appear only once. The sample is drawn from a study of technical replicates of blood from a few donors. CDR1 is LNHNV, CDR2 YYDKDF, per germline (reference sequence). The CDR3 runs to 20 residues. The V gene end was trimmed by 0 bases and the J gene end by 0 bases; junction bases not matched to a gene: 14. This receptor was obtained from a human donor in good health. Some clones in this sample may be carry-over from other donors' samples. The chain recombines TRBV15 with TRBJ1-3, with 7 bases fitting TRBD1. The material sequenced was PBMCs. The CDR3 DNA reads as TGTGCCACCAGCAGAGATCGGGCGGGACAGAAGATTTCCTCTGGAAACACCATATATTTT. Protein sequence: CATSRDRAGQKISSGNTIYF.